A single sample gave rise to the 20 T cell receptor beta chains below, sequenced in a study of tumor and adjacent non-tumor tissue in lung cancer. A modified ARM-PCR protocol with three rounds of nested PCR amplified TCRbeta. TCRdb analysed the multiplex PCR reads with MiXCR anew, one entry per CDR3 protein. In the table there are about 110,000 distinct CDR3 sequences, roughly three fifths of which are singletons. No cell sorting was done before RNA was extracted from the tissue. Distant lung tissue was collected more than 3 cm away from the tumor edge. The specimen sequenced was distant non-tumor lung tissue. These receptor sequences come from a man between 60 and 75 years old with non-small cell lung cancer.

Comments on this clonotype: Germline and junction disagree at one end, which may indicate a read error. V is TRBV25-1 and J is TRBJ2-7; D might be TRBD1 (7 bases). The CDR3 extends over 12 amino acids. The germline gives CDR1 MGHDK, CDR2 SYGVNS. The CDR3 DNA reads TGTGCTAGCAGGGGGGCAGGGGCCGAGCAGTACTTC. Amino acid sequence: CASRGAGAEQYF.

About this clonotype: A single base separates this from a much larger clone, so it may be a read error. The CDR3 sequence: CVSSSTWIVEQYF. DNA of the CDR3: TGTGTCAGCAGTTCTACCTGGATAGTCGAGCAGTACTTC. This chain connects TRBV6-2 or TRBV6-3 to TRBJ2-7; unclear D gene. Germline-derived CDR1 and CDR2 are MNHEY and SVGEGT. The CDR3 sequence is 13 residues long.

This rearrangement joins TRBV6-2 or TRBV6-3 to TRBJ2-7, with TRBD2 matching over 9 bases. V was pared by 0 bases and J by 5 bases, with 14 bases of the junction left unmatched. The length of the CDR3 is 18 residues. The germline gives CDR1 MNHEY, CDR2 SVGEGT. CDR3 bases: TGTGCCAGCAGTTACTCGTCAATAGCGGGAGTTATTTTGAACGAGCAGTACTTC. Translated, it gives CASSYSSIAGVILNEQYF.

The chain joins TRBV29-1 to TRBJ1-4; no definite D call. CDR3 length: 13 residues. Germline CDR1 SQVTM, CDR2 ANQGSEA. The V end was cut by 4 bases, the J end by 1 base, with 7 bases between. The CDR3 sequence: CSVGIVTNEKLFF. In DNA form, the CDR3 reads TGCAGCGTTGGGATAGTAACTAATGAAAAACTGTTTTTT.

For this clonotype: A junction boundary mismatches the germline segment, possibly from a read error. This chain connects TRBV5-1 to TRBJ2-6; unclear D gene. The CDR3 has 16 amino acids. Germline CDR1 is SGHRS and CDR2 is YFSETQ. CDR3 nucleotide sequence: TGCACCAGCATCAAGGACGATCTCTCTGGGGCCAACGTCCTGACTTTC. It encodes CTSIKDDLSGANVLTF.

As concerns this clonotype: Mismatch with germline at one junction end may stem from a read error. The V call is TRBV5-1, the J call TRBJ2-7; possibly TRBD1 or TRBD2 for D (5 bases each). CDR3 length equals 13 residues. Per the germline V gene, CDR1 is SGHRS and CDR2 is YFSETQ. The chain's CDR3 is CASSRDGSYERYF. The CDR3 coding sequence is TGCGCCAGTAGCCGGGACGGATCCTACGAGCGGTACTTC.

Note on this clonotype: The junction and the germline gene differ at one end; a read error may be behind it. The chain employs TRBV29-1 and TRBJ1-4; no clear D. The CDR3 is made up of 11 amino acids. Germline V gene lookup returns CDR1 SQVTM and CDR2 ANQGSEA. CDR3 sequence reads: CNVSSFEKLFF. CDR3 nucleotide sequence: TGCAACGTCTCGAGTTTTGAAAAACTGTTTTTC. Full variable domain (remainder filled in from reference TRBV29-1 and TRBJ1-4): SAVISQKPSRDICQRGTSLTIQCQVDSQVTMMFWYRQQPGQSLTLIATANQGSEATYESGFVIDKFPISRPNLTFSTLTVSNMSPEDSSIYLCNVSSFEKLFFGSGTQLSVL.

This rearrangement joins TRBV7-8 to TRBJ2-3; D is ambiguous. V lost 4 bases and J 0 bases, leaving 14 bases between the germline ends. CDR1 SGHVS and CDR2 FQNEAQ come from the germline V gene. This CDR3 contains 16 residues. The CDR3 region is CASSSRMTVSTDTQYF. Here the CDR3 DNA reads TGTGCCAGCAGCTCCCGGATGACGGTGAGCACAGATACGCAGTATTTT.

Concerning this clonotype itself: A much bigger clone sits one base away, suggesting this may be a read error. Written as DNA, the CDR3 is TGCAGTGCTAGAGAAGGGTCCACCTACAAGCAGTACTTC. This translates into CSAREGSTYKQYF. The J gene is TRBJ2-7, the V gene TRBV20-1, with D unclear. The CDR3 consists of 13 residues. CDR1 DFQATT and CDR2 SNEGSKA come from the germline V gene (reference sequence).

The CDR3 sequence: CSNSRRSTEAFF. In DNA, the CDR3 is TGTTCCAACAGTAGGAGGAGCACTGAAGCTTTCTTT. The genes are TRBV12-3 or TRBV12-4 and TRBJ1-1, with no clear D. This CDR3 has 12 amino acids.

This CDR3 is CASSFRLALEQFF. DNA for the CDR3: TGTGCCAGCAGCTTCCGACTCGCGCTTGAGCAGTTCTTC. The chain links TRBV7-8 to TRBJ2-1; D unresolved. This CDR3 contains 13 residues. Per germline, CDR1 SGHVS and CDR2 FQNEAQ. The germline V and J ends were trimmed by 3 bases and 9 bases, with 12 bases remaining between them.

As concerns this clonotype: A junction end diverges from the germline sequence, so it may reflect a read error. DNA for the CDR3: TGTGCCAGCAGTGCCATAAAGGGAGGCAATCAGTCCCAGCATTTT. This sequence encodes CASSAIKGGNQSQHF. The chain has TRBV6-1 and TRBJ1-5; D gene ambiguous. CDR1 MNHNS and CDR2 SASEGT come from the germline V gene. The CDR3 has 15 amino acids.

As to this clonotype: The CDR3 does not close with the conserved phenylalanine or tryptophan, likely indicating a read error. J is TRBJ2-5 and V is TRBV2, with 9 bases matching TRBD2. This CDR3 comprises 14 residues. The V gene end was trimmed by 8 bases and the J gene end by 1 base; junction bases not matched to a gene: 5. Germline V gene data show CDR1 as SNHLY and CDR2 as FYNNEI. The CDR3 reads CASGPGLAQETQYL. The CDR3 nucleotides are TGTGCCAGCGGCCCGGGACTAGCCCAAGAGACCCAGTACTTA.

To note about this clonotype: One end of the junction fails to match germline, which may point to a read error. V usage is TRBV4-3 and J usage is TRBJ2-1; a possible D gene is TRBD1 (6 bases). This CDR3 spans 14 amino acids. The germline CDR1 and CDR2 sequences are LGHNA and YSLEER. CDR3 in amino acids: CASSVSGAHNERFF. DNA for the CDR3: TGCGCCAGCAGCGTCTCAGGGGCACACAATGAGCGGTTCTTC.

CDR3 sequence (DNA): TGCAGCGCCCCTAATCCCCAGGGTGGCGGGGGCTACACCTTC. It codes for CSAPNPQGGGGYTF. This rearrangement joins TRBV29-1 to TRBJ1-2; D might be TRBD1 (5 bases). Trimming left V 7 bases short and J 8 bases short, with 23 bases between. This CDR3 is built from 14 residues. Germline V gene sequence: CDR1 SQVTM, CDR2 ANQGSEA. The full variable domain, in which reference TRBV29-1 and TRBJ1-2 provide the parts outside the CDR3, is SAVISQKPSRDICQRGTSLTIQCQVDSQVTMMFWYRQQPGQSLTLIATANQGSEATYESGFVIDKFPISRPNLTFSTLTVSNMSPEDSSIYLCSAPNPQGGGGYTFGSGTRLTVV.

This clonotype is judged medium-sized. The V gene is TRBV11-2, the J gene TRBJ2-3; no clear D. V dropped 3 bases and J dropped 5 bases, with 9 bases sitting between them. Per the germline V gene, CDR1 is SGHAT and CDR2 is FQNNGV. This CDR3 is 13 amino acids long. The CDR3 DNA sequence: TGTGCCAGCAGCTTTGAGTCTGGAGATACGCAGTATTTT. Its protein is CASSFESGDTQYF.

This clonotype came up many times. The gene calls are TRBV6-2 or TRBV6-3 and TRBJ2-1, with D perhaps assigned TRBD1 or TRBD2 (5 bases each). With 5 bases removed from V and 3 bases from J, the gap between germline ends came to 11 bases. The CDR3 covers 14 residues. Germline lookup yields CDR1 MNHEY and CDR2 SVGEGT. The CDR3 sequence: CASSPGPHYNEQFF. CDR3 DNA sequence: TGTGCCAGCAGTCCGGGACCGCACTACAATGAGCAGTTCTTC.

This clonotype has a handful of counts. Given the absence of the conserved phenylalanine or tryptophan at the CDR3 end, a read error is likely. J is TRBJ2-3 and V is TRBV6-6, with unresolved D. The V gene's germline CDR1 is MNHNY and CDR2 SVGAGI (reference sequence). The CDR3 is made up of 12 amino acids. CDR3 DNA sequence: TGTACCAGCAGTTACTCAGGAGATACGCAGTATTAT. Its translation is CTSSYSGDTQYY.

A remark on this clonotype: A much bigger clone sits one base away, suggesting this may be a read error. The chain carries TRBV7-9 and TRBJ1-1; weak D call: TRBD1 (5 bases). The germline V gene has CDR1 SEHNR and CDR2 FQNEAQ (reference sequence). The CDR3 is 15 residues long. Here the CDR3 reads CASSWVREANIEAFF. In DNA form, the CDR3 reads TGTGCCAGCAGTTGGGTCAGGGAGGCGAACATTGAAGCTTTCTTT.

A remark on this clonotype: Given a much more abundant clone one base away, this may be a read error. The chain links TRBV28 to TRBJ2-7; TRBD2 is a possible D gene (6 bases). Germline CDR1 reads MDHEN; CDR2 reads SYDVKM. V gave up 9 bases and J gave up 5 bases, with 20 bases separating them. This CDR3 has 14 amino acids. The CDR3 sequence is CARTGGAKRNEQYF. CDR3 nucleotide sequence: TGTGCCAGGACCGGGGGAGCCAAGCGAAACGAGCAGTACTTC.